The T cell receptor (beta chain) described here comes from a study of T-cell memory formation after mild COVID-19. Study-wide context: For the most part, TCR clusters were specific to one donor.

TCR alpha and TCR beta cDNA libraries carrying sample barcodes and UMIs came from 5'RACE with constant-segment primers. TCRdb ran MiXCR on the 5' RACE reads and lists one entry per CDR3 protein. The sample has roughly 86,000 distinct CDR3 sequences; less than 15% are singletons. Findings of the study overall: From day 15 to 85, contracting clones were balanced between CD4 and CD8, whereas later expanders leaned toward CD4+. Whether second-wave clones peaking at day 37 were SARS-CoV-2 specific went unconfirmed.

This clonotype was detected only a few times. Its matching antigen is unknown. In germline, CDR1 is SNHLY, CDR2 FYNNEI. V was cut by 6 bases and J by 1 base, with 7 bases left in between. CDR3 length equals 12 residues. The sample taken for sequencing was PBMCs or a T cell subset sorted from them (not recorded which). This sequence originates from a man between 18 and 29 years old who had mild COVID-19 (a few samples of this study predate the infection). Cell type and time point are not known. The chain is built from TRBV2 and TRBJ2-7; D may be TRBD2 (6 bases). CDR3 amino acids: CASRRGSYEQYV. The CDR3 DNA follows: TGTGCCAGCAGGCGGGGATCCTACGAGCAGTACGTC.